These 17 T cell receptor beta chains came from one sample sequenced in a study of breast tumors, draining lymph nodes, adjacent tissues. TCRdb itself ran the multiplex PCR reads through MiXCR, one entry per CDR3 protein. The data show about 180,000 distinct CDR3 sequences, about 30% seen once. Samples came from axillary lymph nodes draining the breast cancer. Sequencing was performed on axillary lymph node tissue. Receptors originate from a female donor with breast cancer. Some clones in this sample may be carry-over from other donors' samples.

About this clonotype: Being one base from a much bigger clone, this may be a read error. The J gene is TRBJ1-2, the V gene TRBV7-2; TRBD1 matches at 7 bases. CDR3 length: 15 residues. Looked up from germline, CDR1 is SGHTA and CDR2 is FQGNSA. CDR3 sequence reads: CASSFGDRRPYGYPF. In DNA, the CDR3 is TGTGCCAGCAGCTTCGGGGACAGAAGGCCCTATGGCTACCCCTTC.

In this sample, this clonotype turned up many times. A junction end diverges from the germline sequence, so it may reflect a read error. The CDR3 spells CASSLTRLAGPQEPQYF. CDR3 DNA: TGTGCTAGCAGCTTAACTCGACTAGCGGGGCCTCAAGAGCCCCAGTACTTC. The rearrangement uses TRBV7-7 and TRBJ2-5; 11 nucleotides align to TRBD2. Germline CDR1 SSHAT, CDR2 FNYEAQ (reference sequence). The CDR3 is 17 residues long.

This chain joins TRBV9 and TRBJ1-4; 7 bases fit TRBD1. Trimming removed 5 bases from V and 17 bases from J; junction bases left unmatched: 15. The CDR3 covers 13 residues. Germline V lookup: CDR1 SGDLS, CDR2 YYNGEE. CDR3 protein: CASSRGGDSGIFF. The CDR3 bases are TGTGCCAGCAGTAGGGGGGGGGACAGCGGAATATTTTTT.

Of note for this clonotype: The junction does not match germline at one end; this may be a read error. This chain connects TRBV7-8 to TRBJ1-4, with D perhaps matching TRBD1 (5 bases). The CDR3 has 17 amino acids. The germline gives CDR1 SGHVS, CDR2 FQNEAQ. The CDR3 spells CASSQGDRGKANEKLFF. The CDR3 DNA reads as TGCGCCAGCAGCCAAGGGGACCGAGGGAAGGCTAATGAAAAACTGTTTTTT.

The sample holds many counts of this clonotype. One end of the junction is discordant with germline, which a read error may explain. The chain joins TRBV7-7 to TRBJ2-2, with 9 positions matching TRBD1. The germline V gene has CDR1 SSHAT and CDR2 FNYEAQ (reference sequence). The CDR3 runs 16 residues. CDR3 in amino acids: CASSPTGGENTGELFF. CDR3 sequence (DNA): TGTGCTAGCAGCCCCACAGGGGGCGAGAACACCGGGGAGCTGTTTTTT.

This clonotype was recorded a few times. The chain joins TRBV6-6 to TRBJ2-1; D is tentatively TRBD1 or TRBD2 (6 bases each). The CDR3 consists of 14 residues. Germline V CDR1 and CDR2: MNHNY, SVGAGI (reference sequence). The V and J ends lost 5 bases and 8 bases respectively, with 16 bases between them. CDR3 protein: CASSHPPGADEQFF. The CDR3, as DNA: TGTGCCAGCAGTCACCCGCCGGGGGCCGATGAGCAGTTCTTC.

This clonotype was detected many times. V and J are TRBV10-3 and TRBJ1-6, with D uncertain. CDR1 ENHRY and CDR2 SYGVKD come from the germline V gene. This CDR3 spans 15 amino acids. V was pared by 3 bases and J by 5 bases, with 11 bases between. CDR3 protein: CAISDSLGNNSPLHF. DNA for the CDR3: TGTGCCATCAGTGATTCTTTGGGGAATAATTCACCCCTCCACTTT.

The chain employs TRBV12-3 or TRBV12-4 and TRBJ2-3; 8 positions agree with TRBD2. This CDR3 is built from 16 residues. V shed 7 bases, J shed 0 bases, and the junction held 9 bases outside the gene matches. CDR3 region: CASKTSGSLSTDTQYF. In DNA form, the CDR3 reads TGTGCCAGCAAGACCAGCGGGAGCCTAAGCACAGATACGCAGTATTTT.

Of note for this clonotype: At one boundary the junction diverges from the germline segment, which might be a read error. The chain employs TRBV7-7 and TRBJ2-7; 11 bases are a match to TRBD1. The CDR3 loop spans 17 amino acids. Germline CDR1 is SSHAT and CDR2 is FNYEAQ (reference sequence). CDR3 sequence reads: CASTSHLSGTGGYEQYF. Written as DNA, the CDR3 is TGTGCTAGCACCTCGCACCTGTCCGGGACAGGGGGCTACGAGCAGTACTTC.

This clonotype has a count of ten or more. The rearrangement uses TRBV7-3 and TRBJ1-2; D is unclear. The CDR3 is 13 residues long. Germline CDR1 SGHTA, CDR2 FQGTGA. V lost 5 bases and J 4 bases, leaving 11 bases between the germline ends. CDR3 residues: CASSLGSAYGYTF. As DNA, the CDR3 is TGTGCCAGCAGCCTCGGTTCGGCCTATGGCTACACCTTC.

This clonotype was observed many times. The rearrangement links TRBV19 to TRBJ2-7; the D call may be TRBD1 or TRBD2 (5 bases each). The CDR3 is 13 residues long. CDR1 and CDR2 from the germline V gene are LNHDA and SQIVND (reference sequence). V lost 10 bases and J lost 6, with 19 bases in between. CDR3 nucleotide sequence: TGTGCCACCTTCGGGGACGGTGCTCCCGAGCAGTACTTC. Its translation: CATFGDGAPEQYF.

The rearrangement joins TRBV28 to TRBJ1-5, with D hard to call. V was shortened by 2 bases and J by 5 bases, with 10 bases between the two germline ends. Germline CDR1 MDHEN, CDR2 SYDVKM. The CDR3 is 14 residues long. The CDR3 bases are TGTGCCAGCAGTTTAAGCGGTTTCCATCAGCCCCAGCATTTT. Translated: CASSLSGFHQPQHF.

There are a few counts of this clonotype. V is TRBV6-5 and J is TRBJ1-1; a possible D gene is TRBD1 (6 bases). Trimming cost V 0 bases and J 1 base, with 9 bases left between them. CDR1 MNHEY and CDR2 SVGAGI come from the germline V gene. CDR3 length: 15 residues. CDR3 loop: CASSYSAGANTEAFF. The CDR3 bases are TGTGCCAGCAGTTACTCAGCGGGGGCGAACACTGAAGCTTTCTTT.

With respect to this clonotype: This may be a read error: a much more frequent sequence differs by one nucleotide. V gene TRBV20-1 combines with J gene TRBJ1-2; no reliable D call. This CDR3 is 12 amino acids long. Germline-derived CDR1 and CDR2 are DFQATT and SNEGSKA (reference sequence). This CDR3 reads CGARWEDYGSTF. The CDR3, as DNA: TGCGGTGCTAGATGGGAGGACTATGGCTCCACCTTC.

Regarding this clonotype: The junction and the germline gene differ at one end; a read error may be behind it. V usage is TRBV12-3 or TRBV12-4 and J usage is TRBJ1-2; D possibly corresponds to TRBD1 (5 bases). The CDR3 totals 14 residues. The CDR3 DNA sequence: TGTGCCAGCAGAATTTTGCAGGGCTGGAGTGGCTGCACCTTC. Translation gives CASRILQGWSGCTF.

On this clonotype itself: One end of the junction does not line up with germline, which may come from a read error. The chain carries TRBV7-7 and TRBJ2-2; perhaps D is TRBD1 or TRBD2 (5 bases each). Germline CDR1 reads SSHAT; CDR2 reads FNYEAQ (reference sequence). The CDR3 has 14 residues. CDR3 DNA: TGTGCTAGCAGCTTAGGGACGGACACCGGGGAGCTGTTTTTT. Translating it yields CASSLGTDTGELFF.

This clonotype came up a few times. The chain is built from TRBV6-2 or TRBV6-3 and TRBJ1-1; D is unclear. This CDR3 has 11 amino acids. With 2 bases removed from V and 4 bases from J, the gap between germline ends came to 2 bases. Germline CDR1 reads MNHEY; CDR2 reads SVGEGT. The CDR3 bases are TGTGCCAGCAGTTACGGCACTGAAGCTTTCTTT. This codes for CASSYGTEAFF.